These 27 T cell receptor beta chains were all obtained from the same sample, sequenced in a study of cytomegalovirus exposure and HLA in healthy donors. A multiplex PCR was run with 60 Vbeta primers and 13 Jbeta primers. Generated by immunoSEQ multiplex PCR, the TCRdb table keeps only in-frame clones and is missing some. This listing includes 55,000 to 85,000 clones. Source material: PBMCs. The receptor set was obtained from a female donor in good health and CMV-seropositive.

The rearrangement joins TRBV6-1 to TRBJ2-6; TRBD1 matches at 9 bases. V shed 2 bases, J shed 1 base, and the junction held 6 bases outside the gene matches. CDR3 size: 18 residues. Germline CDR1 and CDR2: MNHNS and SASEGT. Here the CDR3 DNA reads TGTGCCAGCAGTGAACTTGGGACAGGGTCTTCTGGGGCCAACGTCCTGACTTTC. Residues: CASSELGTGSSGANVLTF.

The V call is TRBV27, the J call TRBJ2-7, with 7 nucleotides matching TRBD2. The V gene's germline CDR1 is MNHEY and CDR2 SMNVEV (reference sequence). V was clipped by 6 bases and J by 7 bases; unmatched bases: 9. The CDR3 has 13 residues. CDR3 sequence (DNA): TGTGCCAGCAGCCTGGGAGGGTATGAAGAGCAGTACTTC. Protein: CASSLGGYEEQYF.

The genes are TRBV11-2 and TRBJ2-5, with a weak D call TRBD2 (6 bases). The V end was cut by 5 bases, the J end by 5 bases, with 18 bases between. The CDR3 contains 15 residues. Germline CDR1 SGHAT, CDR2 FQNNGV. The CDR3 region is CASSPTAGLRETQYF. Written as DNA, the CDR3 is TGTGCCAGCAGCCCAACCGCGGGACTCCGGGAGACCCAGTACTTC.

The rearrangement joins TRBV30 to TRBJ2-1; a possible D gene is TRBD1 (5 bases). Germline loops: CDR1 GTSNPN, CDR2 SVGIG (reference sequence). The CDR3 runs 12 residues. Trimming removed 0 bases from V and 6 bases from J, with 6 bases in between. CDR3 loop: CAWSVQGNEQFF. The CDR3 DNA is TGTGCCTGGAGTGTCCAGGGCAATGAGCAGTTCTTC.

The gene calls are TRBV4-3 and TRBJ2-7; TRBD2 might be the D (6 bases). Germline CDR1 is LGHNA and CDR2 is YSLEER. The CDR3 totals 15 residues. Trimming pared 1 base from V and 2 bases from J, leaving 12 bases between. CDR3 region: CASSQGGVGAYEQYF. DNA of the CDR3: TGCGCCAGCAGCCAAGGGGGGGTGGGGGCCTACGAGCAGTACTTC.

The rearrangement uses TRBV6-1 and TRBJ2-3; 10 nucleotides agree with TRBD1. The length of the CDR3 is 15 residues. The ends lost 4 bases at V and 2 bases at J; junction bases unmatched: 3. CDR1 is MNHNS, CDR2 SASEGT, per germline. The CDR3 region has the DNA TGTGCCAGCAGTGCCGGGACAGGGGACACAGATACGCAGTATTTT. This codes for CASSAGTGDTDTQYF.

The chain is built from TRBV5-1 and TRBJ1-1; 7 nucleotides line up with TRBD1. CDR1 SGHRS and CDR2 YFSETQ come from the germline V gene. Trimming at V came to 1 base and at J to 4 bases, leaving 7 bases not matched to a gene. The CDR3 extends over 15 amino acids. CDR3 protein: CASSLSGQEGTEAFF. In DNA form, the CDR3 reads TGCGCCAGCAGCTTGTCCGGACAGGAGGGCACTGAAGCTTTCTTT.

This chain links TRBV7-3 with TRBJ1-4, with D perhaps TRBD1 (6 bases). CDR3 size: 14 residues. V was clipped by 8 bases and J by 2 bases, with 12 bases between them. Per germline, CDR1 SGHTA and CDR2 FQGTGA. In DNA form, the CDR3 reads TGTGCCAGCGGCGAGGGGGTCACTAATGAAAAACTGTTTTTT. Its protein is CASGEGVTNEKLFF. Variable domain in full (rest from reference TRBV7-3 and TRBJ1-4): GAGVSQTPSNKVTEKGKYVELRCDPISGHTALYWYRQSLGQGPEFLIYFQGTGAADDSGLPNDRFFAVRPEGSVSTLKIQRTERGDSAVYLCASGEGVTNEKLFFGSGTQLSVL.

The rearrangement links TRBV28 to TRBJ1-6; 8 bases match TRBD1. With 9 bases clipped from V and 4 bases from J, the junction kept 14 bases outside the gene matches. CDR3 length: 17 amino acids. Germline loops: CDR1 MDHEN, CDR2 SYDVKM. CDR3 sequence: CASSGQGTLSYNSPLHF. The CDR3 region has the DNA TGTGCCAGTTCAGGACAGGGAACCCTATCTTATAATTCACCCCTCCACTTT.

This chain connects TRBV29-1 to TRBJ2-1; TRBD2 matches at 10 bases. V lost 3 bases and J lost 8; bases outside the gene matches: 7. The CDR3 is made up of 14 amino acids. Looked up from germline, CDR1 is SQVTM and CDR2 is ANQGSEA. CDR3 sequence reads: CSVDGSGRRDEQFF. CDR3 DNA: TGCAGCGTTGATGGTAGCGGGAGGCGGGATGAGCAGTTCTTC.

This rearrangement joins TRBV30 to TRBJ1-1; D unclear. Germline V CDR1 and CDR2: GTSNPN, SVGIG (reference sequence). Trimming removed 2 bases at V and 0 bases at J, with 7 bases between. The length of the CDR3 is 13 residues. The CDR3 is CAWSKAMNTEAFF. DNA of the CDR3: TGTGCCTGGAGTAAAGCTATGAACACTGAAGCTTTCTTT.

J is TRBJ2-6 and V is TRBV6-1, with D possibly being TRBD2 (6 bases). CDR1 MNHNS and CDR2 SASEGT come from the germline V gene. V lost 2 bases, J lost 2 bases, and 7 bases lay in between. The CDR3 consists of 15 residues. CDR3 amino acids: CASSEPGAGANVLTF. As DNA, the CDR3 is TGTGCCAGCAGTGAACCGGGGGCTGGGGCCAACGTCCTGACTTTC.

This chain uses TRBV7-6 with TRBJ2-7; 10 bases align to TRBD2. The CDR3 runs 19 residues. CDR1 SGHVS and CDR2 FNYEAQ come from the germline V gene. Trimming removed 5 bases from V and 6 bases from J; junction bases left unmatched: 22. The CDR3 nucleotides are TGTGCCAGCAGCGGTCCCCGCGGCTCCCTAGCGGGAGAGGCGGGCGAGCAGTACTTC. Residues: CASSGPRGSLAGEAGEQYF. The full variable domain, rest sourced from reference TRBV7-6 and TRBJ2-7, is GAGVSQSPRYKVTKRGQDVALRCDPISGHVSLYWYRQALGQGPEFLTYFNYEAQQDKSGLPNDRFSAERPEGSISTLTIQRTEQRDSAMYRCASSGPRGSLAGEAGEQYFGPGTRLTVT.

The gene calls are TRBV4-2 and TRBJ2-7; TRBD2 might be the D (7 bases). CDR1 is LGHNA, CDR2 YNFKEQ, per germline. The CDR3 has 16 residues. V was clipped by 0 bases and J by 5 bases, with 17 bases between them. The chain's CDR3 is CASSQDTGRGGDEQYF. The CDR3 region has the DNA TGTGCCAGCAGCCAAGATACAGGGAGGGGTGGGGACGAGCAGTACTTC.

The chain uses TRBV30 and TRBJ2-3, with a weak D call TRBD2 (5 bases). CDR1 and CDR2 from the germline V gene are GTSNPN and SVGIG (reference sequence). V gave up 5 bases and J gave up 2 bases, with 20 bases separating them. This CDR3 is built from 16 residues. This CDR3 reads CAWDSGISPPTDTQYF. In DNA form, the CDR3 reads TGTGCCTGGGACTCCGGGATCTCCCCTCCCACAGATACGCAGTATTTT. The full variable domain, its missing parts supplied by reference TRBV30 and TRBJ2-3, is SQTIHQWPATLVQPVGSPLSLECTVEGTSNPNLYWYRQAAGRGLQLLFYSVGIGQISSEVPQNLSASRPQDRQFILSSKKLLLSDSGFYLCAWDSGISPPTDTQYFGPGTRLTVL.

J is TRBJ1-1 and V is TRBV2; unclear D gene. The CDR3 is 14 amino acids. Trimming stripped 4 bases from V and 1 base from J, with 10 bases between. Germline V gene data show CDR1 as SNHLY and CDR2 as FYNNEI. The CDR3 region has the DNA TGTGCCAGCAGTGCAGCACAGCCGAACACTGAAGCTTTCTTT. It codes for CASSAAQPNTEAFF.

This chain connects TRBV7-2 to TRBJ2-7; TRBD1 matches 8 bases. Trimming at V came to 5 bases and at J to 7 bases, leaving 13 bases not matched to a gene. This CDR3 is 15 amino acids long. Germline-derived CDR1 and CDR2 are SGHTA and FQGNSA. In nucleotides, the CDR3 is TGTGCCAGCAGCCCCAGGACAGGGCGATCAGAGGAGCAGTACTTC. Translation: CASSPRTGRSEEQYF.

This chain uses TRBV7-9 with TRBJ2-5, with TRBD2 as a possible D gene (6 bases). Germline V lookup: CDR1 SEHNR, CDR2 FQNEAQ (reference sequence). The CDR3 loop spans 14 amino acids. Trimming took off 3 bases at V and 2 bases at J, with 10 bases between the two ends. This CDR3 is CASSFYGGQETQYF. The CDR3, as DNA: TGTGCCAGCAGCTTTTACGGGGGACAAGAGACCCAGTACTTC.

This rearrangement joins TRBV4-1 to TRBJ2-1, with 16 bases fitting TRBD2. Germline V CDR1 and CDR2: MGHRA, YSYEKL. This CDR3 is built from 18 residues. J lost 5 bases, V lost 3 bases, and 7 bases had no gene match. Here the CDR3 DNA reads TGCGCCAGCAGCCAGGAGGGACTAGCGGGAGGGCCAGACAATGAGCAGTTCTTC. Its protein is CASSQEGLAGGPDNEQFF.

V is TRBV6-5 and J is TRBJ1-1, with D possibly TRBD1 on 6 matching bases. The CDR3 has 14 amino acids. V was pared by 5 bases and J by 3 bases, with 13 bases between. Germline CDR1 is MNHEY and CDR2 is SVGAGI. CDR3 sequence reads: CASSITGRHTEAFF. Here the CDR3 DNA reads TGTGCCAGCAGTATTACAGGGCGGCACACTGAAGCTTTCTTT.

The chain is built from TRBV9 and TRBJ1-4; weak D call: TRBD1 (6 bases). V lost 0 bases and J lost 8, with 8 bases in between. This CDR3 is built from 13 residues. Germline V lookup: CDR1 SGDLS, CDR2 YYNGEE. Here the CDR3 DNA reads TGTGCCAGCAGCGTAGGGGACATGGAAAAACTGTTTTTT. It codes for CASSVGDMEKLFF.

V is TRBV20-1 and J is TRBJ1-4, with unresolved D. Germline V CDR1 and CDR2: DFQATT, SNEGSKA (reference sequence). Trimming shortened V by 4 bases and J by 8 bases, and 8 bases separated the two germline ends. CDR3 length: 11 residues. As DNA, the CDR3 is TGCAGTGCTATTAGCCGGGAAAAACTGTTTTTT. Translation: CSAISREKLFF.

V gene TRBV15 combines with J gene TRBJ2-5; D might be TRBD2 (5 bases). The CDR3 extends over 15 amino acids. Germline lookup yields CDR1 LNHNV and CDR2 YYDKDF (reference sequence). Trimming pared 0 bases from V and 2 bases from J, leaving 10 bases between. CDR3 protein: CATSRDIARQETQYF. The CDR3 nucleotides are TGTGCCACCAGCAGAGACATAGCGCGACAAGAGACCCAGTACTTC.

The chain employs TRBV7-2 and TRBJ2-7, with 7 positions matching TRBD2. The V segment lost 5 bases and the J segment 5 bases; nucleotides outside the gene matches: 15. This CDR3 comprises 16 residues. The germline V gene encodes CDR1 SGHTA and CDR2 FQGNSA. CDR3 nucleotide sequence: TGTGCCAGCAGCCCTAGAGAGGCAGGCGGGGGAAACGAGCAGTACTTC. Residues: CASSPREAGGGNEQYF.

Concerning this clone itself: The same CDR3 is also encoded by other DNA sequences in this sample. The V gene is TRBV6-5, the J gene TRBJ1-6, with a weak D call TRBD1 (6 bases). Germline CDR1 reads MNHEY; CDR2 reads SVGAGI. The CDR3 loop spans 13 amino acids. V dropped 7 bases and J dropped 6 bases, with 10 bases sitting between them. CDR3 region: CASTRQANSPLHF. The CDR3 DNA follows: TGTGCCAGCACTAGACAGGCTAATTCACCCCTCCACTTT.

The J gene is TRBJ1-6, the V gene TRBV28; TRBD1 agrees at 7 bases. Germline trimming cut 5 bases from V and 3 bases from J; bases unmatched to any gene: 1. Germline CDR1 reads MDHEN; CDR2 reads SYDVKM. This CDR3 is 14 amino acids long. The CDR3 DNA sequence: TGTGCCAGCAGTGGGGACAGCTATAATTCACCCCTCCACTTT. This translates into CASSGDSYNSPLHF.

The CDR3 region is CASSEERGADGYTF. The CDR3 region has the DNA TGTGCCAGCAGTGAAGAACGGGGGGCGGATGGCTACACCTTC. The rearrangement uses TRBV2 and TRBJ1-2, with D tentatively TRBD1 (6 bases). V was pared by 1 base and J by 6 bases, with 12 bases between. The germline gives CDR1 SNHLY, CDR2 FYNNEI. This CDR3 contains 14 residues.